This T cell receptor beta chain was profiled in a study of long-term antiretroviral therapy in people with HIV. Germline assignment: CDR1 ENHRY and CDR2 SYGVKD. Deletions cut 1 base from V and 5 bases from J, with 3 bases between. The CDR3 covers 11 residues. The count of this clone is one. They ran version v3.0 of the immunoSEQ assay at survey level. The method was immunoSEQ multiplex PCR; TCRdb's version includes in-frame clones alone and lacks a portion of them. The sample yields about 35,000 clones, 94% seen once. Specimen: unsorted PBMCs, collected 4.1 years after starting antiretroviral therapy. This receptor was taken from a woman aged 45-65 years with HIV. The chain carries TRBV10-3 and TRBJ2-7, with D hard to call. As DNA, the CDR3 is TGTGCCATCAGTGAGTACGACGAGCAGTACTTC. This gives the protein CAISEYDEQYF.